This paragraph reports one TCR beta chain. How the authors handled the data: Reference gene primer amplification in the assay estimated nucleated cell counts. Clones were sequenced by immunoSEQ multiplex PCR, and TCRdb holds only the in-frame ones, with some missing. V, J and clone size were drawn from that table, and D and trimming were deduced from the DNA. The sample yields some 400,000 clones, 90% seen once. This sample is part of a study of blood T cell repertoires in COVID-19. The junction had 9 bases not matched to a gene; V was cut back by 2 bases and J by 8 bases. From germline, CDR1 is SEHNR and CDR2 FQNEAQ (reference sequence). The CDR3 totals 16 residues.

The receptor comes from a man between 18 and 29 years old with active or convalescent COVID-19. V is TRBV7-9 and J is TRBJ1-4, with TRBD1 matching over 9 bases. The sequenced sample consisted of peripheral blood. CDR3 loop: CASSLPQQGAGEKLFF. The DNA for the CDR3 is TGTGCCAGCAGCTTACCCCAACAGGGGGCTGGAGAAAAACTGTTTTTT.